Listed below are T cell receptor beta chains from one sample, sequenced in a study of cytomegalovirus exposure and HLA in healthy donors. Here immunoSEQ multiplex PCR was the method, and the copy in TCRdb shows in-frame clones only, minus some. The sample holds approximately 100,000 clones. Material for sequencing was PBMCs. The source is a man between 45 and 60 years old in good health and CMV-seronegative. Each CDR3 is given with its conserved first and last residue. D genes are given only for firm matches.

>TRBV5-1|TRBJ2-5|14|TRBD2
CASTPRPGGETQYF
TGCGCCAGCACCCCCAGACCGGGAGGAGAGACCCAGTACTTC
>TRBV2|TRBJ1-2|14|NA
CASRTLPEGYGYTF
TGTGCCAGCAGGACGCTCCCCGAGGGCTATGGCTACACCTTC
>TRBV18|TRBJ2-6|15|NA
CASSPPGTGANVLTF
TGTGCCAGCTCCCCGCCAGGGACTGGGGCCAACGTCCTGACTTTC
>TRBV7-2|TRBJ1-3|14|NA
CASSLRGAGNTIYF
TGTGCCAGCAGCCTCCGCGGGGCTGGAAACACCATATATTTT
>TRBV5-4|TRBJ2-1|15|TRBD1
CASSRGGQGAGEQFF
TGTGCCAGCAGCCGGGGGGGACAGGGGGCCGGTGAGCAGTTCTTC
>TRBV10-3|TRBJ2-7|11|NA
CAISKESEQYF
TGTGCCATCAGTAAAGAGTCAGAGCAGTACTTC
>TRBV6-5|TRBJ1-1|11|TRBD1
CASSRQGEAFF
TGTGCCAGCAGTCGACAGGGCGAAGCTTTCTTT
>TRBV29-1|TRBJ1-1|12|TRBD1
CSVGQGWTEAFF
TGCAGCGTAGGACAGGGTTGGACTGAAGCTTTCTTT
>TRBV6-1|TRBJ1-1|13|NA
CASRAVMNTEAFF
TGTGCCAGCAGGGCAGTGATGAACACTGAAGCTTTCTTT
>TRBV25-1|TRBJ1-3|17|TRBD1
CASSEPRQGSSGNTIYF
TGTGCCAGCAGCGAACCTCGACAGGGCAGCTCTGGAAACACCATATATTTT
>TRBV19|TRBJ2-3|12|NA
CASQQRPDTQYF
TGTGCCAGTCAGCAGCGGCCAGATACGCAGTATTTT
>TRBV11-2|TRBJ1-2|18|TRBD1
CASSSPGQGAIISYGYTF
TGTGCCAGCAGCTCGCCGGGACAGGGGGCGATCATAAGCTATGGCTACACCTTC
>TRBV5-1|TRBJ2-7|15|TRBD2
CASSALAGETYEQYF
TGCGCCAGCAGCGCCCTAGCGGGTGAAACCTACGAGCAGTACTTC
>TRBV7-9|TRBJ1-1|13|NA
CASSRMQGLEAFF
TGTGCCAGCAGCCGCATGCAGGGGCTTGAAGCTTTCTTT
>TRBV7-2|TRBJ1-5|15|TRBD1
CASSRGQQVNQPQHF
TGTGCCAGCAGCCGGGGACAGCAAGTCAATCAGCCCCAGCATTTT
>TRBV7-2|TRBJ2-7|16|TRBD2
CASSLAGRGGRYEQYF
TGTGCCAGCAGCTTAGCGGGGCGGGGGGGCCGCTACGAGCAGTACTTC
>TRBV7-2|TRBJ1-1|14|NA
CASSPDRWNTEAFF
TGTGCCAGCAGCCCCGACAGGTGGAACACTGAAGCTTTCTTT
>TRBV11-1|TRBJ2-2|14|TRBD1
CASSPDRVAGELFF
TGTGCCAGCAGCCCGGACAGGGTGGCCGGGGAGCTGTTTTTT
>TRBV4-3|TRBJ2-3|16|TRBD2
CASSHRLAGGSDTQYF
TGCGCCAGCAGCCACCGTCTAGCGGGGGGTTCGGATACGCAGTATTTT
>TRBV7-9|TRBJ2-5|14|TRBD1
CASSWGQGQETQYF
TGTGCCAGCAGCTGGGGACAGGGCCAAGAGACCCAGTACTTC
>TRBV11-3|TRBJ1-1|14|TRBD1
CASSSLQGRTEAFF
TGTGCCAGCAGCTCCTTACAGGGGCGAACTGAAGCTTTCTTT
>TRBV7-7|TRBJ2-7|14|NA
CASSASGGADEQYF
TGTGCTAGCAGCGCCAGTGGCGGGGCGGACGAGCAGTACTTC
>TRBV4-1|TRBJ1-2|14|TRBD1
CASSQEGQRYGYTF
TGCGCCAGCAGCCAAGAGGGACAGAGGTATGGCTACACCTTC
>TRBV2|TRBJ2-5|15|TRBD2
CASSGGGSRRETQYF
TGTGCCAGCAGTGGGGGCGGGAGTAGGCGAGAGACCCAGTACTTC
>TRBV5-1|TRBJ2-7|13|TRBD2
CASSSGGDYEQYF
TGCGCCAGCTCTAGCGGGGGGGACTACGAGCAGTACTTC
>TRBV5-5|TRBJ1-1|15|TRBD1
CASSLGSGGYTEAFF
TGTGCCAGCAGCTTGGGTTCAGGGGGGTACACTGAAGCTTTCTTT
>TRBV6-5|TRBJ1-1|12|TRBD1
CASGTGNTEAFF
TGTGCCAGCGGGACAGGGAACACTGAAGCTTTCTTT
>TRBV18|TRBJ1-1|15|TRBD1
CASSPDRDRGAWAFF
TGTGCCAGCTCGCCCGACCGGGACAGGGGTGCATGGGCTTTCTTT
>TRBV11-2|TRBJ2-7|15|TRBD1
CASSVKRQGVYEQYF
TGTGCCAGCAGCGTCAAACGGCAGGGGGTCTACGAGCAGTACTTC
>TRBV18|TRBJ2-3|18|NA
CASSPAPSLAGHGDTQYF
TGTGCCAGCTCACCAGCTCCGTCTCTAGCCGGGCACGGGGATACGCAGTATTTT
>TRBV4-3|TRBJ2-6|16|TRBD1
CASSQDRGFGANVLTF
TGCGCCAGCAGCCAGGACAGGGGGTTTGGGGCCAACGTCCTGACTTTC
>TRBV4-3|TRBJ2-1|20|TRBD2
CASSRGGLAGPTSSYNEQFF
TGCGCCAGCAGCCGGGGCGGACTAGCGGGGCCTACGAGCTCCTACAATGAGCAGTTCTTC
>TRBV30|TRBJ1-3|18|TRBD1
CAWSKTGTDVLSGNTIYF
TGTGCCTGGAGTAAAACCGGGACAGACGTACTCTCTGGAAACACCATATATTTT
>TRBV4-1|TRBJ1-2|15|TRBD1
CASSLSAGGDYGYTF
TGCGCCAGCAGCCTATCAGCAGGGGGTGACTATGGCTACACCTTC